This T cell receptor beta chain derives from a study of control samples from healthy donors and cancer patients. Assay used: immunoSEQ multiplex PCR; TCRdb lists only in-frame clones, some missing. The table shows some 20,000 clones, with roughly 86% occurring only once. V lost 0 bases, J lost 1 base, and 8 bases lay in between. This CDR3 has 14 amino acids. Germline CDR1 and CDR2: SGHNT and YYREEE (reference sequence). The source is a woman between 70 and 85 years old with colorectal cancer. The sequenced sample was PBMCs. The gene calls are TRBV5-4 and TRBJ2-7; D is perhaps TRBD1 or TRBD2 (5 bases each). CDR3 in amino acids: CASSLAGRSYEQYF. The CDR3 coding sequence is TGTGCCAGCAGCTTGGCGGGACGGTCCTACGAGCAGTACTTC. Full variable domain (outside the CDR3, taken from reference TRBV5-4 and TRBJ2-7): ETGVTQSPTHLIKTRGQQVTLRCSSQSGHNTVSWYQQALGQGPQFIFQYYREEENGRGNFPPRFSGLQFPNYSSELNVNALELDDSALYLCASSLAGRSYEQYFGPGTRLTVT.